The 24 T cell receptor beta chains listed next were all sequenced from one sample in a study of CD8+ T cells in alopecia areata. The treatment: oral pan-JAK inhibitor, 5-10 mg twice daily. cDNA serving as the sequencing template came from extracted, reverse transcribed RNA. Assay used: immunoSEQ multiplex PCR; TCRdb lists only in-frame clones, some missing. The profile shows some 240,000 clones, about 58% of them singletons. Sequencing used CD4+ T cells sorted from blood, obtained at week 4, from a patient treated with tofacitinib. Receptors originate from a human donor with alopecia areata.

The rearrangement links TRBV15 to TRBJ1-2; TRBD1 aligns across 9 bases. CDR3 length: 16 amino acids. The germline V gene encodes CDR1 LNHNV and CDR2 YYDKDF (reference sequence). The V gene end was trimmed by 4 bases and the J gene end by 0 bases; junction bases not matched to a gene: 6. CDR3 DNA: TGTGCCACCAGCATCCGACAGGGGGATGCTAACTATGGCTACACCTTC. Its protein is CATSIRQGDANYGYTF.

A note on this clone: The sample contains more than one DNA sequence encoding this CDR3. J is TRBJ1-6 and V is TRBV15; D is unresolved. V was cut by 3 bases and J by 5 bases, with 2 bases left in between. The CDR3 totals 12 residues. Germline loops: CDR1 LNHNV, CDR2 YYDKDF (reference sequence). CDR3 DNA: TGTGCCACCAGCAGGGATAATTCACCCCTCCACTTT. Residues: CATSRDNSPLHF.

V and J are TRBV5-1 and TRBJ2-3; 10 bases align to TRBD1. Per the germline V gene, CDR1 is SGHRS and CDR2 is YFSETQ. This CDR3 comprises 15 residues. The V segment lost 0 bases and the J segment 5 bases; nucleotides outside the gene matches: 3. CDR3 bases: TGCGCCAGCAGCTTGGCCGGACAGGGGGTAGATACGCAGTATTTT. This codes for CASSLAGQGVDTQYF.

This clone was detected a few times. In nucleotides, the CDR3 is TGTGCCATCAGTGAGGAGGCAGGGGTAGCCGAGCAGTACTTC. It specifies CAISEEAGVAEQYF. J is TRBJ2-7 and V is TRBV10-3; TRBD1 is a possible D gene (6 bases). With 2 bases removed from V and 6 bases from J, the gap between germline ends came to 14 bases. There are 14 residues in the CDR3. Germline values: CDR1 ENHRY, CDR2 SYGVKD.

To note about this clone: Other DNA sequences in this sample translate to the same CDR3. J is TRBJ1-1 and V is TRBV29-1, with D unclear. The V gene lost 3 bases and the J gene lost 0 bases, with 8 bases spanning the gap. The CDR3 covers 13 residues. Germline V lookup: CDR1 SQVTM, CDR2 ANQGSEA. This CDR3 is CSVEGRMNTEAFF. The CDR3 DNA is TGCAGCGTTGAGGGTAGAATGAACACTGAAGCTTTCTTT.

The rearrangement links TRBV29-1 to TRBJ2-1, with TRBD1 as a possible D gene (5 bases). The CDR3 spans 14 residues. V dropped 3 bases and J dropped 1 base, with 10 bases sitting between them. Germline CDR1 SQVTM, CDR2 ANQGSEA. The DNA for the CDR3 is TGCAGCGTTGATGCGCAGGGTTCCTACAATGAGCAGTTCTTC. Translating it yields CSVDAQGSYNEQFF.

CDR3 region: CASSLLSGGTGELFF. Here the CDR3 DNA reads TGCGCCAGCAGCTTGCTCAGCGGGGGCACCGGGGAGCTGTTTTTT. This rearrangement joins TRBV5-1 to TRBJ2-2, with 8 nucleotides matching TRBD2. CDR3 size: 15 residues. Trimming removed 1 base from V and 4 bases from J; junction bases left unmatched: 3. The germline V gene has CDR1 SGHRS and CDR2 YFSETQ.

The J gene is TRBJ2-1, the V gene TRBV30, with 9 bases that match TRBD1. Trimming at V came to 6 bases and at J to 7 bases, leaving 16 bases not matched to a gene. Germline V gives CDR1 GTSNPN, CDR2 SVGIG (reference sequence). The CDR3 is 16 residues long. As DNA, the CDR3 is TGTGCCTGCACGGGACAGGGACGTATAATGTGGAATGAGCAGTTCTTC. It encodes CACTGQGRIMWNEQFF.

The table lists this clone with a few counts. The rearrangement joins TRBV25-1 to TRBJ1-2; D gene ambiguous. The CDR3 has 14 amino acids. The germline V gene has CDR1 MGHDK and CDR2 SYGVNS. V lost 5 bases to trimming and J lost 8 bases, with 18 bases between them. CDR3 residues: CASSRNSEAGGYTF. CDR3 DNA: TGTGCCAGCAGTAGAAATTCAGAAGCAGGCGGCTACACCTTC.

This clone was seen only a few times. The chain uses TRBV6-1 and TRBJ2-3; D gene ambiguous. Germline CDR1 MNHNS, CDR2 SASEGT. This CDR3 has 13 amino acids. The V end lost 4 bases, the J end lost 2 bases, and 7 bases lay between the germline ends. The CDR3 spells CASSVTLTDTQYF. CDR3 DNA: TGTGCCAGCAGTGTGACTCTCACAGATACGCAGTATTTT.

Only a few counts were recorded for this clone. The chain joins TRBV30 to TRBJ2-5; weak D call: TRBD2 (6 bases). Germline CDR1 GTSNPN, CDR2 SVGIG (reference sequence). V lost 1 base and J 11 bases, leaving 20 bases between the germline ends. The CDR3 is made up of 14 amino acids. Here the CDR3 DNA reads TGTGCCTGGAGTGGTTCGCAGGGCCCGGGGGAGCAGTACTTC. This translates into CAWSGSQGPGEQYF.

The chain employs TRBV9 and TRBJ1-1; the D is unclear. This CDR3 is built from 13 residues. The germline V gene encodes CDR1 SGDLS and CDR2 YYNGEE. V shed 0 bases and J shed 5 bases, with 8 bases lying between them. CDR3 amino acids: CASSVVSGTEAFF. CDR3 bases: TGTGCCAGCAGCGTAGTCTCCGGGACTGAAGCTTTCTTT. Supplemented by reference TRBV9 and TRBJ1-1, the full variable domain reads DSGVTQTPKHLITATGQRVTLRCSPRSGDLSVYWYQQSLDQGLQFLIQYYNGEERAKGNILERFSAQQFPDLHSELNLSSLELGDSALYFCASSVVSGTEAFFGQGTRLTVV.

In its sample, this clone was seen a few times. The chain uses TRBV14 and TRBJ1-6, with D hard to call. The CDR3 is 14 residues long. The V gene lost 4 bases and the J gene lost 9 bases, with 13 bases spanning the gap. The germline gives CDR1 SGHDN, CDR2 FVKESK. The CDR3 nucleotides are TGTGCCAGCAGCCCGGTTATAGGCAGTTCACCCCTCCACTTT. Its translation: CASSPVIGSSPLHF.

The chain uses TRBV11-2 and TRBJ2-5; D is perhaps TRBD1 or TRBD2 (5 bases each). The ends were cut back, 3 bases at V and 5 bases at J, with 10 bases in the middle. Germline V gene sequence: CDR1 SGHAT, CDR2 FQNNGV. The CDR3 length is 13 residues. This CDR3 reads CASSFGGQETQYF. CDR3 DNA sequence: TGTGCCAGCAGCTTTGGGGGTCAGGAGACCCAGTACTTC.

V and J are TRBV30 and TRBJ1-5; weak D call: TRBD1 (5 bases). V was cut by 0 bases and J by 6 bases, with 12 bases left in between. This CDR3 contains 14 residues. The germline V gene encodes CDR1 GTSNPN and CDR2 SVGIG (reference sequence). The CDR3 DNA reads TGTGCCTGGAGTGTAGCCAGGGCGGGTCAGCCCCAGCATTTT. Protein product: CAWSVARAGQPQHF.

The chain is built from TRBV5-6 and TRBJ1-5; 7 bases match TRBD1. This CDR3 is 14 amino acids long. Germline-derived CDR1 and CDR2 are SGHDT and YYEEEE. With 3 bases clipped from V and 1 base from J, the junction kept 1 base outside the gene matches. The CDR3 nucleotides read TGTGCCAGCAGCTGGGGACAGAGCAATCAGCCCCAGCATTTT. It specifies CASSWGQSNQPQHF.

This clone showed up just a few times. V and J are TRBV9 and TRBJ2-3, with D hard to call. CDR1 SGDLS and CDR2 YYNGEE come from the germline V gene. V was clipped by 0 bases and J by 3 bases, with 14 bases between them. The CDR3 is 16 residues long. The CDR3 DNA reads TGTGCCAGCAGCGTAGAGATTAGGTCCTTAACAGATACGCAGTATTTT. It codes for CASSVEIRSLTDTQYF.

This clone has only a few counts. CDR3 protein: CASGTGSSGNTIYF. The CDR3 DNA follows: TGTGCTAGTGGCACAGGGAGCTCTGGAAACACCATATATTTT. The rearrangement links TRBV12-5 to TRBJ1-3; tentatively, D is TRBD1 (6 bases). CDR3 length: 14 amino acids. V was cut by 6 bases and J by 0 bases, with 9 bases left in between. The germline V gene encodes CDR1 LGHNT and CDR2 FRNRAP.

The chain combines TRBV29-1 with TRBJ1-1; TRBD1 is a possible D gene (5 bases). Germline values: CDR1 SQVTM, CDR2 ANQGSEA. The CDR3 length is 14 residues. V was cut by 4 bases and J by 1 base, with 13 bases left in between. The CDR3: CSVAWAGTNTEAFF. The CDR3 DNA is TGCAGCGTTGCATGGGCAGGGACGAACACTGAAGCTTTCTTT.

This clone has a single count. The chain uses TRBV5-1 and TRBJ2-5, with TRBD2 matching 7 bases. Germline CDR1 reads SGHRS; CDR2 reads YFSETQ. CDR3 length: 16 residues. With 0 bases clipped from V and 3 bases from J, the junction kept 8 bases outside the gene matches. The CDR3 here is CASSLGQRGQEETQYF. The CDR3 region has the DNA TGCGCCAGCAGCTTGGGCCAGCGGGGCCAAGAAGAGACCCAGTACTTC.

This chain uses TRBV2 with TRBJ1-2; 8 bases align to TRBD1. The CDR3 has 14 amino acids. The junction had 4 bases not matched to a gene; V was cut back by 4 bases and J by 3 bases. Germline V gene lookup returns CDR1 SNHLY and CDR2 FYNNEI. The DNA for the CDR3 is TGTGCCAGCAGTGGACAGGGGACGGACTATGGCTACACCTTC. This codes for CASSGQGTDYGYTF.

The chain is built from TRBV20-1 and TRBJ1-1, with D hard to call. V was cut by 3 bases and J by 7 bases, with 6 bases left in between. The CDR3 has 10 amino acids. Germline V gene sequence: CDR1 DFQATT, CDR2 SNEGSKA (reference sequence). The CDR3 here is CSASGDEAFF. CDR3 bases: TGCAGTGCTAGCGGGGATGAAGCTTTCTTT.

The chain recombines TRBV29-1 with TRBJ2-7, with D perhaps TRBD1 (5 bases). Trimming shortened V by 6 bases and J by 4 bases, and 13 bases separated the two germline ends. The CDR3 covers 12 residues. Germline loops: CDR1 SQVTM, CDR2 ANQGSEA. The CDR3 spells CSVIGVGYEQYF. CDR3 DNA sequence: TGCAGCGTAATAGGGGTTGGGTACGAGCAGTACTTC.

The chain employs TRBV27 and TRBJ2-6, with D uncertain. Trimming removed 2 bases from V and 2 bases from J, with 13 bases in between. Germline loops: CDR1 MNHEY, CDR2 SMNVEV (reference sequence). The CDR3 consists of 17 residues. The chain's CDR3 is CASSLKSPRAGANVLTF. DNA for the CDR3: TGTGCCAGCAGTTTAAAGTCCCCCCGGGCTGGGGCCAACGTCCTGACTTTC.